Listed here is a single T cell receptor (beta chain). The sample is drawn from a study of chemoradiotherapy in HPV16-positive cancers. As for the study in general: Candidate HPV-specific clones and shared TCR motifs came from two HPV16-positive patients.

The assay was immunoSEQ multiplex PCR, and TCRdb's table has in-frame clones only and misses some. This sample has around 2,000 clones; about nine tenths occur once, and the top ten carry more than 4.5%. The CDR3 is 16 residues long. Germline CDR1 reads LGHNA; CDR2 reads YNFKEQ. The ends were cut back, 2 bases at V and 0 bases at J, with 13 bases in the middle. This specimen consisted of tumor tissue, obtained from a patient who underwent chemoradiotherapy. The clonotype originates from a human donor with HPV-associated anogenital cancer. The chain is built from TRBV4-2 and TRBJ2-5; the D call may be TRBD1 or TRBD2 (6 bases each). Here the CDR3 reads CASSQRNRGDQETQYF. CDR3 DNA: TGTGCCAGCAGCCAAAGGAATAGGGGGGACCAAGAGACCCAGTACTTC.